This T cell receptor beta chain comes out of a study of regulatory T cells in long-lasting Graves disease. Specified time point: persistent/refractory GD, antithyroid drugs over 5 years with positive TRAb. RNA extracted from PBMCs served as the sequencing template. Many counts were recorded for this clonotype. CDR3 length equals 13 residues. Per the germline V gene, CDR1 is MNHEY and CDR2 is SVGEGT. V lost 8 bases to trimming and J lost 4 bases, with 14 bases between them. In building TCR beta libraries, iRepertoire HTBI primers were used together with Arm-PCR of CDR3 regions. MiXCR was run by TCRdb on the multiplex PCR reads, yielding one entry per CDR3 protein. Of approximately 290,000 distinct CDR3 sequences listed, around 21% were seen once; the top ten hold approximately 53%.

This receptor was identified in a female donor with Graves disease. V and J are TRBV6-2 or TRBV6-3 and TRBJ1-2; D might be TRBD1 (5 bases). The specimen was peripheral blood mononuclear cells (PBMCs), collected when the disease was refractory, from a patient treated with antithyroid drugs. The CDR3 here is CASGGVMVYGYTF. DNA for the CDR3: TGTGCCAGCGGGGGAGTGATGGTCTATGGCTACACCTTC.